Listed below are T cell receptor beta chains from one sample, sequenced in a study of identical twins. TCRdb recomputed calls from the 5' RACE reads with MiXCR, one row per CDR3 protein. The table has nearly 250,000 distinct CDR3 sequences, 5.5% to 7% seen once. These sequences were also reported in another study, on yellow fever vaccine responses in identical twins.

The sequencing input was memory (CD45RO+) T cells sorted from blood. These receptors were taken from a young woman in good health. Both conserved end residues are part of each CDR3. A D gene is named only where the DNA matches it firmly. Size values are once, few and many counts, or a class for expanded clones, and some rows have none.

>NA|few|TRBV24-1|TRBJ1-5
CATSQGARPQHF
TGTGCCACCAGTCAGGGAGCACGACCCCAGCATTTT
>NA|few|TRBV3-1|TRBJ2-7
CASSQDASASYEQYF
TGTGCCAGCAGCCAAGACGCTAGCGCCTCCTACGAGCAGTACTTC
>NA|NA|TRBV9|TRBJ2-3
CASSVDAKTQYF
TGTGCCAGCAGCGTAGACGCTAAAACGCAGTATTTT
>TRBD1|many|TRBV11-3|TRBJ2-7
CASSLGVGTGSYEQYF
TGTGCCAGCAGCTTAGGAGTCGGGACAGGGTCCTACGAGCAGTACTTC
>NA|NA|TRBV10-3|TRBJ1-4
CAISDYGLLGLFF
TGTGCCATCAGTGATTACGGCCTATTAGGGTTGTTTTTT
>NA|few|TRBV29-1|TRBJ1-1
CSGGHQNTEAFF
TGCAGCGGGGGACACCAGAACACTGAAGCTTTCTTT
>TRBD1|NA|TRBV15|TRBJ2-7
CATSIGQGGSYEQYF
TGTGCCACCAGCATCGGACAGGGGGGTTCCTACGAGCAGTACTTC
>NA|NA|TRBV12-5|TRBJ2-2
CASGPGGGENTGELFF
TGTGCTAGTGGGCCCGGAGGGGGGGAGAACACCGGGGAGCTGTTTTTT
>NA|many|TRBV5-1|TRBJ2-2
CASSIREGGTGELFF
TGCGCCAGCAGCATAAGAGAGGGGGGCACCGGGGAGCTGTTTTTT
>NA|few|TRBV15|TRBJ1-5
CATSTGTETQPQHF
TGTGCCACCAGCACCGGGACGGAGACTCAGCCCCAGCATTTT
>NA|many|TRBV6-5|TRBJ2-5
CASSYRDIQKTQYF
TGTGCCAGCAGTTACAGGGACATTCAAAAGACCCAGTACTTC
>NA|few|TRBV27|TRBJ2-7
CASSLPGSWAYEQYF
TGTGCCAGCAGCCTTCCCGGGAGCTGGGCCTACGAGCAGTACTTC
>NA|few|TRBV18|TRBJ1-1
CASSPPTTTGNTEAFF
TGTGCCAGCTCACCACCGACCACCACAGGGAACACTGAAGCTTTCTTT
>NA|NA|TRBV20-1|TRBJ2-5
CSARPSVRGLETQYF
TGCAGTGCTAGGCCCTCCGTCCGAGGGTTGGAGACCCAGTACTTC
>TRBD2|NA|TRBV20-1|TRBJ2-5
CSASSGGASWETQYF
TGCAGTGCTTCTAGCGGGGGGGCCTCTTGGGAGACCCAGTACTTC
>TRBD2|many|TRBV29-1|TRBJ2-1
CSVAPTSGRAYEQFF
TGCAGCGTTGCCCCGACTAGCGGGAGGGCCTATGAGCAGTTCTTC
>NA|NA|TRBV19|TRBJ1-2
CASSIGENGYTF
TGTGCCAGTAGTATAGGCGAGAATGGCTACACCTTC
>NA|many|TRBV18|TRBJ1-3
CASSPPQYSGNTIYF
TGTGCCAGCTCACCACCCCAGTACTCTGGAAACACCATATATTTT
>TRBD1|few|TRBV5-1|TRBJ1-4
CASSRTGDEKLFF
TGCGCCAGCAGCAGGACAGGGGATGAAAAACTGTTTTTT
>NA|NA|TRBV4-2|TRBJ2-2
CASSPRHDSNTGELFF
TGTGCCAGCAGCCCCCGACACGACTCGAACACCGGGGAGCTGTTTTTT
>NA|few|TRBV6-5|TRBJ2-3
CASSYSPEGGADTQYF
TGTGCCAGCAGTTACTCCCCGGAGGGCGGGGCAGATACGCAGTATTTT
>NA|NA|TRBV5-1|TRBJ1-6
CASSLSTGVSSPLHF
TGCGCCAGCAGCCTCTCGACAGGAGTCAGTTCACCCCTCCACTTT
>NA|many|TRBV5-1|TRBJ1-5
CASSLGGRDQPQHF
TGCGCCAGCAGCTTGGGAGGCAGGGATCAGCCCCAGCATTTT
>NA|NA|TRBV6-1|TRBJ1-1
CATTAGGTTEAFF
TGTGCCACCACCGCGGGCGGGACCACTGAAGCTTTCTTT
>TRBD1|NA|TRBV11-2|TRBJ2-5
CASSFGTGPREAQYF
TGTGCCAGCAGCTTTGGGACAGGGCCAAGAGAGGCCCAGTACTTC
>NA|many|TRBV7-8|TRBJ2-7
CASSYPGLGTEEQYF
TGTGCCAGCAGCTACCCGGGACTAGGGACAGAAGAGCAGTACTTC
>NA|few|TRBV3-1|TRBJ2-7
CASSSGQTYEQYF
TGTGCCAGCAGTTCAGGACAGACCTACGAGCAGTACTTC
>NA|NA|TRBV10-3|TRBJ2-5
CATAGYETETQYF
TGTGCCACAGCCGGGTACGAGACAGAGACCCAGTACTTC
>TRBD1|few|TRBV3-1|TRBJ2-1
CASSQDGTGKIHEQFF
TGTGCCAGCAGCCAAGACGGGACAGGAAAAATACATGAGCAGTTCTTC